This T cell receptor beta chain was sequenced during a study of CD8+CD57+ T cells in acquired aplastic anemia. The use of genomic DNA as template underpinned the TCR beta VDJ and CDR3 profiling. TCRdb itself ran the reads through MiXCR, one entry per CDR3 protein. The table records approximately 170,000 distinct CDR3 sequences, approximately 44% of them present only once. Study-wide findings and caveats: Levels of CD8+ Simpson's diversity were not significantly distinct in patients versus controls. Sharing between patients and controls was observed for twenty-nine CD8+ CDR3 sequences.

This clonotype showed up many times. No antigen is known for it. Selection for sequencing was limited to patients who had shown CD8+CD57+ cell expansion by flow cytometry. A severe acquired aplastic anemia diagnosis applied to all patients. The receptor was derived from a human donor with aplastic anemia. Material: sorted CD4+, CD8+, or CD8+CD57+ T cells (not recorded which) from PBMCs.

CDR3 sequence: CASSLGQGRSNEQFF. The CDR3 DNA reads TGTGCCAGCAGCCTCGGACAGGGGAGGAGTAATGAGCAGTTCTTC. The V gene is TRBV4-2, the J gene TRBJ2-1; TRBD1 aligns across 9 bases. The CDR3 loop spans 15 amino acids. The ends lost 4 bases at V and 7 bases at J; junction bases unmatched: 8. The germline CDR1 and CDR2 sequences are LGHNA and YNFKEQ.